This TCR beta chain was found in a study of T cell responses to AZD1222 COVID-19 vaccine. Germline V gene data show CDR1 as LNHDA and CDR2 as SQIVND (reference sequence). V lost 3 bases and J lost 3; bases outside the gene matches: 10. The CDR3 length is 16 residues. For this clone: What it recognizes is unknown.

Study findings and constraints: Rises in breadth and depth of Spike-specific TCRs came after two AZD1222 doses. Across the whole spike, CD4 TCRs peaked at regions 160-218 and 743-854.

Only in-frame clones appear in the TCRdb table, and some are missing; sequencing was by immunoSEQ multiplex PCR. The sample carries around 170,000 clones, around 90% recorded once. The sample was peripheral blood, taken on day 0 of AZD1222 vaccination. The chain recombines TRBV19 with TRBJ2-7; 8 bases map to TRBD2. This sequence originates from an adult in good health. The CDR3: CASSIVGGGNNYEQYF. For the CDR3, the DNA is TGTGCCAGTAGTATTGTAGGCGGGGGGAACAACTACGAGCAGTACTTC.